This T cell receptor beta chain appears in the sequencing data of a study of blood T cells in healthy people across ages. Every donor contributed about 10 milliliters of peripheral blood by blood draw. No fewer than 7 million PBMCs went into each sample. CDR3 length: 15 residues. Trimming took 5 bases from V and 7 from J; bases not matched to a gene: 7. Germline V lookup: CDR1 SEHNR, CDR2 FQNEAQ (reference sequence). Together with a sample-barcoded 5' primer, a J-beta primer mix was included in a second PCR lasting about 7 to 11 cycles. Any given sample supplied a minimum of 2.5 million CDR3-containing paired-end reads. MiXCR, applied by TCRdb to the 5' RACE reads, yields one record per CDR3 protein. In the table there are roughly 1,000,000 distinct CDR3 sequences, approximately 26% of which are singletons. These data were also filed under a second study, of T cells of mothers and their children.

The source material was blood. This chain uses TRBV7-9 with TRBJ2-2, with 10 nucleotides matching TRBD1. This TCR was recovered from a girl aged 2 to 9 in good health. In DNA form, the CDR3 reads TGTGCCAGCAGCGACAGGGGGCTAGGTGACGGGGAGCTGTTTTTT. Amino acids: CASSDRGLGDGELFF.